A selection of T cell receptor beta chains follows, all from one sample in a study of cytomegalovirus exposure and HLA in healthy donors. Clones were read by immunoSEQ multiplex PCR, and TCRdb kept only the in-frame ones, dropping some. The sample carries about 160,000 clones, over 70% recorded once. Sequencing used PBMCs. The receptors stem from a woman between 18 and 29 years old in good health and CMV-seronegative. Each CDR3 is given with its conserved first and last residue. A D gene is named only where the DNA matches it firmly. Rows give clone size only sometimes, using once, few, many, or a class for an expanded clone.

d_call | clone_size | j_call | v_call | cdr3_aa | cdr3_nt
TRBD1 | . | TRBJ1-2 | TRBV28 | CASSNWRESGTVGSGYTF | TGTGCCAGCAGTAATTGGAGGGAATCCGGGACAGTCGGCTCTGGCTACACCTTC
. | . | TRBJ1-1 | TRBV30 | CAWGTGISTEAFF | TGTGCCTGGGGTACAGGGATCTCCACTGAAGCTTTCTTT
TRBD1 | . | TRBJ2-3 | TRBV7-9 | CASSPRTGGTDTQYF | TGTGCCAGCAGCCCCCGGACAGGGGGCACAGATACGCAGTATTTT
TRBD2 | . | TRBJ2-1 | TRBV7-2 | CASSSDPLLAGVGNEQFF | TGTGCCAGCAGCTCAGACCCTCTACTAGCGGGGGTGGGGAATGAGCAGTTCTTC
. | once | TRBJ2-1 | TRBV20-1 | CSATKYEQFF | TGCAGTGCTACCAAATATGAGCAGTTCTTC
. | . | TRBJ1-4 | TRBV6-5 | CASSQRRRVVEKLFF | TGTGCCAGCAGTCAACGCCGTCGAGTGGTTGAAAAACTGTTTTTT
. | few | TRBJ1-2 | TRBV7-9 | CASSSWGEGGGYGYTF | TGTGCCAGCAGCTCTTGGGGGGAGGGCGGAGGGTATGGCTACACCTTC
. | . | TRBJ1-4 | TRBV19 | CASSIGGRTNEKLFF | TGTGCCAGTAGTATCGGGGGGAGGACTAATGAAAAACTGTTTTTT
TRBD2 | . | TRBJ2-3 | TRBV10-2 | CASSKTSGTFTDTQYF | TGCGCCAGCAGTAAAACAAGCGGGACGTTCACAGATACGCAGTATTTT
. | . | TRBJ1-6 | TRBV6-1 | CASSDRVSPLHF | TGTGCCAGCAGTGACAGGGTTTCACCCCTCCACTTT
. | . | TRBJ1-1 | TRBV10-3 | CAISGQTENTEAFF | TGTGCCATCAGTGGACAAACAGAGAACACTGAAGCTTTCTTT
. | . | TRBJ2-5 | TRBV2 | CASSRGETQYF | TGTGCCAGCAGTCGCGGGGAAACCCAGTACTTC
TRBD2 | . | TRBJ2-1 | TRBV19 | CASSTSHSLAGAYNEQFF | TGTGCCAGTAGTACTTCACACTCTCTAGCGGGGGCCTACAATGAGCAGTTCTTC
. | . | TRBJ2-7 | TRBV28 | CASNPSGGDYEQYF | TGTGCCAGCAATCCCTCCGGCGGGGACTACGAGCAGTACTTC
. | . | TRBJ1-1 | TRBV6-5 | CASRQRGNTEAFF | TGTGCCAGCAGGCAAAGGGGGAACACTGAAGCTTTCTTT
. | . | TRBJ1-4 | TRBV12-2 | CASRLACGSSGVSEKLFF | TGTGCAAGTCGCTTAGCCTGCGGGTCTTCGGGGGTCAGTGAAAAACTGTTTTTT
. | . | TRBJ2-3 | TRBV13 | CASSQAAEPSTDTQYF | TGTGCCAGCAGCCAAGCAGCGGAACCGAGCACAGATACGCAGTATTTT
. | . | TRBJ1-1 | TRBV15 | CATSKDLTVMNTEAFF | TGTGCCACCAGCAAAGACCTGACAGTCATGAACACTGAAGCTTTCTTT
TRBD1 | . | TRBJ2-7 | TRBV6-6 | CASSHDRELYEQYF | TGTGCCAGCAGCCATGACAGGGAACTCTACGAGCAGTACTTC
TRBD1 | . | TRBJ1-6 | TRBV2 | CARRPGQGGSPLHF | TGTGCCAGAAGGCCGGGACAGGGGGGCTCACCCCTCCACTTT
. | . | TRBJ1-2 | TRBV7-2 | CASSSNPTAGYTF | TGTGCCAGCAGCTCCAATCCGACAGCCGGCTACACCTTC
. | . | TRBJ2-7 | TRBV27 | CASSLSPQGLYEQYF | TGTGCCAGCAGTTTATCCCCCCAGGGACTCTACGAGCAGTACTTC
TRBD1 | . | TRBJ1-4 | TRBV5-1 | CASSASGTENEKLFF | TGCGCCAGCAGCGCCTCCGGGACAGAGAATGAAAAACTGTTTTTT
TRBD1 | . | TRBJ1-2 | TRBV7-9 | CASSFLKSGTGHGYTF | TGTGCCAGCAGCTTTCTAAAATCGGGGACAGGGCACGGCTACACCTTC
. | . | TRBJ1-5 | TRBV27 | CASREESTGSNQPQHF | TGTGCCAGCAGAGAAGAATCTACGGGGAGCAATCAGCCCCAGCATTTT
. | . | TRBJ1-5 | TRBV19 | CASSISFNQPQHF | TGTGCCAGTAGTATCAGTTTCAATCAGCCCCAGCATTTT
TRBD1 | . | TRBJ2-7 | TRBV5-4 | CASALGQAVRDEQYF | TGTGCCAGCGCTCTAGGACAGGCGGTCCGCGACGAGCAGTACTTC
. | . | TRBJ2-5 | TRBV2 | CASRARGGEETQYF | TGTGCCAGCAGAGCCAGGGGAGGGGAAGAGACCCAGTACTTC
TRBD1 | . | TRBJ1-2 | TRBV29-1 | CSVRDRGVYGYTF | TGCAGCGTGAGGGACAGGGGGGTCTATGGCTACACCTTC
TRBD1 | . | TRBJ1-5 | TRBV6-5 | CASSGRQGRNQPQHF | TGTGCCAGCAGTGGGAGACAGGGCCGGAATCAGCCCCAGCATTTT
TRBD1 | . | TRBJ1-2 | TRBV18 | CASSPQGQGTGYGYTF | TGTGCCAGCTCACCTCAGGGACAGGGTACGGGCTATGGCTACACCTTC
. | . | TRBJ1-2 | TRBV13 | CASSYSTARIYYGYTF | TGTGCCAGCAGCTACTCAACGGCCAGGATTTACTATGGCTACACCTTC
TRBD1 | few | TRBJ1-1 | TRBV5-5 | CASSSQGTEAFF | TGTGCCAGCAGCTCACAGGGGACGGAAGCTTTCTTT
. | . | TRBJ2-6 | TRBV30 | CAWTGPQTGANGLTF | TGTGCCTGGACAGGGCCCCAAACTGGGGCCAACGGCCTGACTTTC
. | . | TRBJ1-6 | TRBV10-3 | CASSEATGNNSPLHF | TGTGCCAGCAGTGAAGCGACAGGAAATAATTCACCCCTCCACTTT
TRBD1 | . | TRBJ1-2 | TRBV6-5 | CASSYLDRTNYGYTF | TGTGCCAGCAGTTACCTGGACAGGACTAACTATGGCTACACCTTC
. | . | TRBJ2-2 | TRBV5-6 | CASSFGPGQNTGELFF | TGTGCCAGCAGCTTTGGCCCGGGACAGAACACCGGGGAGCTGTTTTTT
. | . | TRBJ2-1 | TRBV5-1 | CASSLGLSNEQFF | TGCGCCAGCAGCTTGGGACTTTCCAATGAGCAGTTCTTC
TRBD2 | . | TRBJ2-3 | TRBV4-2 | CASSRALGTSSLSTDTQYF | TGTGCCAGCAGCCGAGCCTTGGGGACTAGCAGTCTTAGCACAGATACGCAGTATTTT
. | . | TRBJ1-3 | TRBV9 | CASNREPSGNTIYF | TGTGCCAGCAACAGGGAACCCTCTGGAAACACCATATATTTT
. | few | TRBJ1-2 | TRBV2 | CASSEAQDGYGYTF | TGTGCCAGCAGTGAAGCGCAGGATGGCTATGGCTACACCTTC
. | once | TRBJ2-3 | TRBV14 | CASSQQGLSYDTQYF | TGTGCCAGCAGCCAACAGGGACTGTCGTACGATACGCAGTATTTT
TRBD1 | . | TRBJ2-7 | TRBV19 | CASSTGTASFEQYF | TGTGCCAGTAGTACCGGGACAGCCTCGTTCGAGCAGTACTTC
. | . | TRBJ1-2 | TRBV30 | CAWSGVAGDSRYGYTF | TGTGCCTGGAGTGGAGTGGCAGGGGATTCTCGGTATGGCTACACCTTC
. | few | TRBJ1-5 | TRBV6-1 | CASREWGGTNQPQHF | TGTGCCAGCAGGGAATGGGGGGGCACGAATCAGCCCCAGCATTTT